The source of this TCR beta chain is a study of OX40 agonist ivuxolimab in advanced cancers. Looking at the study overall: The treatment was a fully human IgG2 OX40 agonist, ivuxolimab. Patients undergoing dose escalation presented with hepatocellular carcinoma, melanoma, renal cell or head and neck cancer. The study reported partial responses in three patients: one hepatocellular carcinoma, two cutaneous melanoma.

TCRdb keeps only in-frame clones here, not all; method: immunoSEQ multiplex PCR. The profile shows roughly 54,000 clones, around 89% of them singletons. Patients were excluded for autoimmune disease history or systemic immunosuppression. Germline CDR1 reads MNHNY; CDR2 reads SVGAGI (reference sequence). Between the trimmed V and J ends, which lost 5 bases and 1 base, there was a span of 8 bases. The CDR3 runs to 14 residues. This TCR derives from an adult with an advanced solid tumor such as melanoma, head and neck, liver or kidney cancer. This specimen was CD4+ or CD8+ T cells sorted from blood, taken in a trial of the OX40 agonist ivuxolimab. The genes are TRBV6-6 and TRBJ2-2, with a possible D match to TRBD1 (5 bases). The CDR3 protein is CASSDSKNTGELFF. The CDR3 nucleotides read TGTGCCAGCAGTGACAGCAAGAACACCGGGGAGCTGTTTTTT.